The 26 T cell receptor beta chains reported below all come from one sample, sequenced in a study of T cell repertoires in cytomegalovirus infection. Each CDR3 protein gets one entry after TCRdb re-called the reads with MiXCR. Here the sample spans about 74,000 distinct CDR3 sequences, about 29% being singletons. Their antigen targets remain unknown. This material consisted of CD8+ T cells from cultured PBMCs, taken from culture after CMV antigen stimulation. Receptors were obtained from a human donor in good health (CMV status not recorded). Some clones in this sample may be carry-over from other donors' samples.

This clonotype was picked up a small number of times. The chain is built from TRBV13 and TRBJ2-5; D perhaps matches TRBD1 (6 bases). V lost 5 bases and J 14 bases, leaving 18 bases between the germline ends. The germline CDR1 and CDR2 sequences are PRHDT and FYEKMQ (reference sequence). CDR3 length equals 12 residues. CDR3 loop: CASSTLGAPTYF. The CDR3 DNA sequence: TGTGCCAGCAGCACCTTGGGGGCTCCTACATACTTC.

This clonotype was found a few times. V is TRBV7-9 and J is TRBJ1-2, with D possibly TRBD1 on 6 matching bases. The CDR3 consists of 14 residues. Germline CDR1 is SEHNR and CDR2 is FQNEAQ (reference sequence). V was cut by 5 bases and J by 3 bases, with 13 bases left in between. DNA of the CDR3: TGTGCCAGCAGCCCGGGGCCAGGGGACTATGGCTACACCTTC. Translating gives CASSPGPGDYGYTF.

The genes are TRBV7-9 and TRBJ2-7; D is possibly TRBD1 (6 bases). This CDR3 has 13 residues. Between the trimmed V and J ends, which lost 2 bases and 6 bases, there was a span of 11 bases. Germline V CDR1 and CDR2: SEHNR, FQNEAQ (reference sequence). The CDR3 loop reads CASSLPTGIEQYF. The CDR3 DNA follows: TGTGCCAGCAGCTTACCAACAGGGATCGAGCAGTACTTC.

Here the CDR3 DNA reads TGTGCCAGCAGTACCGGGAGCAGGAACACTGAAGCTTTCTTT. This gives the protein CASSTGSRNTEAFF. The chain employs TRBV13 and TRBJ1-1, with D hard to call. CDR3 length equals 14 residues. V was clipped by 6 bases and J by 1 base, with 12 bases between them. Germline assignment: CDR1 PRHDT and CDR2 FYEKMQ (reference sequence).

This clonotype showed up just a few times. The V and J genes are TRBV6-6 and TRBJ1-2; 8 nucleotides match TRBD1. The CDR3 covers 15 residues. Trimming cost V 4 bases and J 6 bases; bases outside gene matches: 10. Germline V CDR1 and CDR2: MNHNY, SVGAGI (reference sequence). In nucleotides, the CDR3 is TGTGCCAGCAGTTCCCTCCGGACAGGGTCGGATGGCTACACCTTC. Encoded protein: CASSSLRTGSDGYTF.

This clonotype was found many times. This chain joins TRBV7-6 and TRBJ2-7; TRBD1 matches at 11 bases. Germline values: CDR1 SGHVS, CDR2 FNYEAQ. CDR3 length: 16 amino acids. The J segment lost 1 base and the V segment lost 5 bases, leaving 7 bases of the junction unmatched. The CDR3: CASSPLGQGASYEQYF. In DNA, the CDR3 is TGTGCCAGCAGCCCACTCGGACAGGGGGCATCCTACGAGCAGTACTTC.

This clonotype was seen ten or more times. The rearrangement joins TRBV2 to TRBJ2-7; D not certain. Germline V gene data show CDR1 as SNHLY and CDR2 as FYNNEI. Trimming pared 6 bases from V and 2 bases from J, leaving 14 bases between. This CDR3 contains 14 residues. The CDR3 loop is CASSLGWTAYEQYF. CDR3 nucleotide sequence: TGTGCCAGCAGCCTCGGGTGGACGGCCTACGAGCAGTACTTC.

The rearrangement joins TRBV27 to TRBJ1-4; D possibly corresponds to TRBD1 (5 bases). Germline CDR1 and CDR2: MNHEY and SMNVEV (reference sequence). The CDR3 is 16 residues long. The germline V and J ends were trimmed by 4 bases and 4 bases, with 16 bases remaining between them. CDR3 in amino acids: CASSWTFETVNEKLFF. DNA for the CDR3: TGTGCCAGCAGTTGGACTTTTGAGACAGTTAATGAAAAACTGTTTTTT.

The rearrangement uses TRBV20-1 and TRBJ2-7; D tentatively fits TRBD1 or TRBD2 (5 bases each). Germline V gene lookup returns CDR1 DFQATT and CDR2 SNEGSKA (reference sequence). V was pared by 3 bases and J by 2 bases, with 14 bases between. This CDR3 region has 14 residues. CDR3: CSARGVAHTYEQYF. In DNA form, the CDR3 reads TGCAGTGCTAGGGGGGTAGCGCATACCTACGAGCAGTACTTC.

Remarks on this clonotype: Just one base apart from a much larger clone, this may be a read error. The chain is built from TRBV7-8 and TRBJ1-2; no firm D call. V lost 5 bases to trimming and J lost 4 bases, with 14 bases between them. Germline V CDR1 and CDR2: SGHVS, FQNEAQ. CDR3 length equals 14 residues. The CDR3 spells CASSPPGRIYGYTF. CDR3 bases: TGTGCCAGCAGCCCTCCGGGCAGAATCTATGGCTACACCTTC.

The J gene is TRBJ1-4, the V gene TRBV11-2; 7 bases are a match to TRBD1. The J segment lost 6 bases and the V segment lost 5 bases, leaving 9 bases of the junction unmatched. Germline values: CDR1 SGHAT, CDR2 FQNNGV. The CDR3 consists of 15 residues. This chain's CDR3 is CASSPLKGADEKLFF. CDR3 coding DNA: TGTGCCAGCAGCCCCTTAAAGGGGGCCGATGAAAAACTGTTTTTT.

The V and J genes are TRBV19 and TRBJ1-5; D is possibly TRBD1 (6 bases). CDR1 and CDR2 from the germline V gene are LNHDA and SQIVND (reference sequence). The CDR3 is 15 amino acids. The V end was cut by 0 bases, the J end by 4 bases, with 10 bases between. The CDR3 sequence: CASSIDWGQNQPQHF. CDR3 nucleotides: TGTGCCAGTAGTATAGACTGGGGACAAAATCAGCCCCAGCATTTT.

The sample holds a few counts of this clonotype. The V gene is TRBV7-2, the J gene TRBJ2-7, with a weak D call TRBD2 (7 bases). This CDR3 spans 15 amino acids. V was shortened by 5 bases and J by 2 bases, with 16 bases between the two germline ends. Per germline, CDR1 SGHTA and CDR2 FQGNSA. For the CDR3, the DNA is TGTGCCAGCAGCCTAGAGGGGGGGAGCACCTACGAGCAGTACTTC. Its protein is CASSLEGGSTYEQYF.

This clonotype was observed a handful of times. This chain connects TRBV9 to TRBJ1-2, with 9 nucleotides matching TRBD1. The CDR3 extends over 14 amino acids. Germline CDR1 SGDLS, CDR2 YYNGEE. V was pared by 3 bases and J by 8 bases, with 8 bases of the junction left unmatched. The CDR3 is CASSDDRGGLGYTF. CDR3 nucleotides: TGTGCCAGCAGCGACGACAGGGGGGGACTCGGCTACACCTTC.

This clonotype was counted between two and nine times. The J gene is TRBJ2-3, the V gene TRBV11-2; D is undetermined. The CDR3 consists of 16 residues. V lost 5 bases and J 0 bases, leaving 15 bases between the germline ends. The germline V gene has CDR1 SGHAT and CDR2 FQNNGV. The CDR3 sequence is CASSPKPQSSTDTQYF. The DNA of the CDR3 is TGTGCCAGCAGCCCCAAACCCCAATCCAGCACAGATACGCAGTATTTT.

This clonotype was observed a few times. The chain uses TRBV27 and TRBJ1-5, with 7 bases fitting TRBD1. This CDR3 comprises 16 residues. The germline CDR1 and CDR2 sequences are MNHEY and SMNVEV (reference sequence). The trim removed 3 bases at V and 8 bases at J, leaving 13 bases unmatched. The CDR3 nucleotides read TGTGCCAGCAGTTTCCTCCGGGACAGCCCAACGGAGCCCCAGCATTTT. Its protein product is CASSFLRDSPTEPQHF.

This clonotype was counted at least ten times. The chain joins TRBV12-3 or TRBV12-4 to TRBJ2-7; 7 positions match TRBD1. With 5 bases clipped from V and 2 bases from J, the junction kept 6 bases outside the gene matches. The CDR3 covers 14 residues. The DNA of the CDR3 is TGTGCCAGCAGTCTCAGACAGGGAACCTACGAGCAGTACTTC. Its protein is CASSLRQGTYEQYF.

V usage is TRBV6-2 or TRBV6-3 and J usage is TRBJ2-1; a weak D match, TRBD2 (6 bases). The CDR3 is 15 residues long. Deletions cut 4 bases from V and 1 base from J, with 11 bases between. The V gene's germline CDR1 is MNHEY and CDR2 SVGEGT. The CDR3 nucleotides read TGTGCCAGCAGTTCGCGGGAAGGGTCCTACAATGAGCAGTTCTTC. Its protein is CASSSREGSYNEQFF.

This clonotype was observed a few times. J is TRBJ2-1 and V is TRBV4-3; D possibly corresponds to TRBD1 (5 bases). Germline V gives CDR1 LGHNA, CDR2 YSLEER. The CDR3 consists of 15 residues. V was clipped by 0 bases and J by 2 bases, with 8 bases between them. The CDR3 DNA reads TGCGCCAGCAGCCAAGATCAGGGCCCCTACAATGAGCAGTTCTTC. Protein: CASSQDQGPYNEQFF.

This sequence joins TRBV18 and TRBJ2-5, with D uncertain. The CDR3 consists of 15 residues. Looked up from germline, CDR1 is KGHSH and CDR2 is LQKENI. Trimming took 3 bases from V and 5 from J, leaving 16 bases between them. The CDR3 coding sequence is TGTGCCAGCTCACCCAGCAGGAACTTAGGGGAGACCCAGTACTTC. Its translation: CASSPSRNLGETQYF.

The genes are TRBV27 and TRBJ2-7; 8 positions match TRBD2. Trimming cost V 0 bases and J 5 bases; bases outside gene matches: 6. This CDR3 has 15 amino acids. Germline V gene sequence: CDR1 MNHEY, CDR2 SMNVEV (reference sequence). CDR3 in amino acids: CASSLSGGASHEQYF. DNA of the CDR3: TGTGCCAGCAGTTTATCCGGGGGGGCGTCCCACGAGCAGTACTTC.

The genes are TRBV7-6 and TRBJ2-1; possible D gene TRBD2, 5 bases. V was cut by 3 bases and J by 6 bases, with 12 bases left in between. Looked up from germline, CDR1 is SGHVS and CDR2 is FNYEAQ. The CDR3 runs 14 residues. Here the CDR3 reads CASSLTTEGNEQFF. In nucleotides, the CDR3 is TGTGCCAGCAGCTTGACAACCGAGGGCAATGAGCAGTTCTTC.

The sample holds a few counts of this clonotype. As DNA, the CDR3 is TGTGCCAGCAGCCTAACCGGGACTAGCAGTGAGCAGTTCTTC. Translation: CASSLTGTSSEQFF. The rearrangement links TRBV13 to TRBJ2-1; TRBD2 matches 9 bases. Germline V gene data show CDR1 as PRHDT and CDR2 as FYEKMQ (reference sequence). CDR3 length: 14 amino acids. V lost 5 bases, J lost 9 bases, and 8 bases stayed unmatched.

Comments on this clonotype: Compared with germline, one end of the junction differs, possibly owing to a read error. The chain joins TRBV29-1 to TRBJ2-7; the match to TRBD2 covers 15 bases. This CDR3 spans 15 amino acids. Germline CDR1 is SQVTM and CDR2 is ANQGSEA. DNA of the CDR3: TGCAGCGTTGAAGACAGGACTAGCGGGGGGGAACGCTTTTTCTTC. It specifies CSVEDRTSGGERFFF.

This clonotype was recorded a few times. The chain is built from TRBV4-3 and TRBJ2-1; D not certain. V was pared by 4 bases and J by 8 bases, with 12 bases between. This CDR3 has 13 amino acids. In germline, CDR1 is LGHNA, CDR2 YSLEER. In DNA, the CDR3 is TGCGCCAGCAGCCTCCTTAGTGACGATGAGCAGTTCTTC. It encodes CASSLLSDDEQFF.

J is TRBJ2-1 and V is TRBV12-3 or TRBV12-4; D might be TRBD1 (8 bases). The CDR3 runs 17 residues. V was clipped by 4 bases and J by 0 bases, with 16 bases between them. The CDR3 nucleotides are TGTGCCAGCAGTTCCACACAGGGGGGGAGCTCCTACAATGAGCAGTTCTTC. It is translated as CASSSTQGGSSYNEQFF.